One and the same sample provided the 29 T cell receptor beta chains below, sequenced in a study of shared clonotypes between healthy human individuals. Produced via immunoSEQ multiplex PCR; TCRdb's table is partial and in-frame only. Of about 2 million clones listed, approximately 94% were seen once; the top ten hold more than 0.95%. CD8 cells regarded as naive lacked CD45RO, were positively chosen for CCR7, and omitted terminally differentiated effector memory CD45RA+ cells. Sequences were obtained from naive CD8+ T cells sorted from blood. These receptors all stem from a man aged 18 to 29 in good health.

The CDR3 nucleotides read TGTGCCAGCAGTGCCGAGGACGGGAGATTTCGGGATGAGCAGTTCTTC. It specifies CASSAEDGRFRDEQFF. The genes are TRBV2 and TRBJ2-1; D might be TRBD2 (6 bases). The CDR3 covers 16 residues. Germline assignment: CDR1 SNHLY and CDR2 FYNNEI. V lost 4 bases and J lost 8, with 21 bases in between.

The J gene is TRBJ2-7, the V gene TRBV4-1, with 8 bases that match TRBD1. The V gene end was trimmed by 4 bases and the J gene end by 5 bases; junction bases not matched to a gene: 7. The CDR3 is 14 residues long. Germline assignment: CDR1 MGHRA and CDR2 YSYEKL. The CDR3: CASSPNRGNHEQYF. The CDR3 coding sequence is TGCGCCAGCAGCCCTAACAGGGGGAACCACGAGCAGTACTTC.

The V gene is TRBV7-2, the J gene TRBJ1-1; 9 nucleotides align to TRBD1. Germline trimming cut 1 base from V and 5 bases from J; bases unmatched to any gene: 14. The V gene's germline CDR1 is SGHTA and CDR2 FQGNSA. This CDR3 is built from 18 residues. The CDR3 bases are TGTGCCAGCAGCTTAGGCGCCGGGACAGGGTGGATCGGGACTGAAGCTTTCTTT. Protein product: CASSLGAGTGWIGTEAFF. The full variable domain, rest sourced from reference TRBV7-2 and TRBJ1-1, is GAGVSQSPSNKVTEKGKDVELRCDPISGHTALYWYRQSLGQGLEFLIYFQGNSAPDKSGLPSDRFSAERTGGSVSTLTIQRTQQEDSAVYLCASSLGAGTGWIGTEAFFGQGTRLTVV.

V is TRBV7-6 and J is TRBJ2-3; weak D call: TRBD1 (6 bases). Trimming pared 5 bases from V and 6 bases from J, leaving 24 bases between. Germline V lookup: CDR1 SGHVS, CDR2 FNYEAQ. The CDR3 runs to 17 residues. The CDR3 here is CASSPSRASGEWDTQYF. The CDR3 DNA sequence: TGTGCCAGCAGCCCTAGCCGGGCATCAGGGGAGTGGGATACGCAGTATTTT.

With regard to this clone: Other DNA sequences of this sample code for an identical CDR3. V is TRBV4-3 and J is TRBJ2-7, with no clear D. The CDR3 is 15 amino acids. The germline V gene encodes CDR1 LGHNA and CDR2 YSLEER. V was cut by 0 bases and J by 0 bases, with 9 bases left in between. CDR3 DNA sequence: TGCGCCAGCAGCCAAGAGGGCGATAGCTCCTACGAGCAGTACTTC. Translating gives CASSQEGDSSYEQYF.

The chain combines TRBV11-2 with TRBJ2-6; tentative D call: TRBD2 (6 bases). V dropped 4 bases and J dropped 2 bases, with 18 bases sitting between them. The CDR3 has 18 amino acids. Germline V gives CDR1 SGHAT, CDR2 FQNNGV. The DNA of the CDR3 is TGTGCCAGCAGCTCACCTTCCAGGTCGGGGGCTGGGGCCAACGTCCTGACTTTC. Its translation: CASSSPSRSGAGANVLTF.

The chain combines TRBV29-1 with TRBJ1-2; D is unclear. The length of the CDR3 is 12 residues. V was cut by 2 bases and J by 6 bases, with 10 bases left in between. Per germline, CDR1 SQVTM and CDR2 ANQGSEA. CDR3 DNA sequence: TGCAGCGTTGAATCCAGCCTTAATGGCTACACCTTC. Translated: CSVESSLNGYTF.

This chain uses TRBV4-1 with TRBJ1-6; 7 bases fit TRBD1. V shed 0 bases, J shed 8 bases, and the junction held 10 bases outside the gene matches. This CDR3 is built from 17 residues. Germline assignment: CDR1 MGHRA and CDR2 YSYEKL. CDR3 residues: CASSQDQGGAMDSPLHF. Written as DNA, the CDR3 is TGCGCCAGCAGCCAAGATCAGGGGGGGGCTATGGATTCACCCCTCCACTTT.

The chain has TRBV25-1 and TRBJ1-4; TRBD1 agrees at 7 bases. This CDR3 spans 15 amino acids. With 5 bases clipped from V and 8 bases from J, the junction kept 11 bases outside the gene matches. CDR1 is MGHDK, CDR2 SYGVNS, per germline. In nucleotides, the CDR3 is TGTGCCAGCAGTCACCGACAGGGAGGATGGGAAAAACTGTTTTTT. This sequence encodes CASSHRQGGWEKLFF.

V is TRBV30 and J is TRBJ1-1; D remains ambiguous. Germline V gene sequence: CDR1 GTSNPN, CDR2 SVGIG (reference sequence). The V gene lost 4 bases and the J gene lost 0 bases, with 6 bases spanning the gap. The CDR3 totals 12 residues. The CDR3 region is CAWNPMNTEAFF. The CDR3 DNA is TGTGCCTGGAATCCCATGAACACTGAAGCTTTCTTT.

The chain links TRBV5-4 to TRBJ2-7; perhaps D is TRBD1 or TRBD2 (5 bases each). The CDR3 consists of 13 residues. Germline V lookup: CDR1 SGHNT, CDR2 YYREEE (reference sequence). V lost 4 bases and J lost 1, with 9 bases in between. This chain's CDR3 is CASSIWGSYEQYF. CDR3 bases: TGTGCCAGCAGCATTTGGGGGTCCTACGAGCAGTACTTC. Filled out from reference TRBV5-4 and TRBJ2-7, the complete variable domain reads ETGVTQSPTHLIKTRGQQVTLRCSSQSGHNTVSWYQQALGQGPQFIFQYYREEENGRGNFPPRFSGLQFPNYSSELNVNALELDDSALYLCASSIWGSYEQYFGPGTRLTVT.

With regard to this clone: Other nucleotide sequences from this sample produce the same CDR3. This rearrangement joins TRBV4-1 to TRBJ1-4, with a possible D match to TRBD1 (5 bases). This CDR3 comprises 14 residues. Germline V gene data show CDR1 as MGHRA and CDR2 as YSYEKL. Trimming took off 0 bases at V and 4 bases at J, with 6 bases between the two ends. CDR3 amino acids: CASSQEQVNEKLFF. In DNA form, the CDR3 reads TGCGCCAGCAGCCAAGAACAGGTTAATGAAAAACTGTTTTTT.

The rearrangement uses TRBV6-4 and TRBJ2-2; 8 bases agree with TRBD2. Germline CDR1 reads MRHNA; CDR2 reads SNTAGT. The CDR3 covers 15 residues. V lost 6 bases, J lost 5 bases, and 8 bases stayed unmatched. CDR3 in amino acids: CASSPAGGFTGELFF. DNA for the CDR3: TGTGCCAGCAGCCCCGCGGGGGGTTTTACCGGGGAGCTGTTTTTT.

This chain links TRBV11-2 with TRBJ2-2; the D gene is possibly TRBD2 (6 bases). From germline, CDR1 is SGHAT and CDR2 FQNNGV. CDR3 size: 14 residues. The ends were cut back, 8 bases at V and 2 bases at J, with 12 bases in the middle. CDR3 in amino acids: CASPVAGNTGELFF. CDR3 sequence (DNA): TGTGCCAGCCCCGTGGCGGGAAACACCGGGGAGCTGTTTTTT.

Here the CDR3 reads CASSDVGGDGYTF. The DNA for the CDR3 is TGTGCCAGCAGTGATGTTGGGGGCGATGGCTACACCTTC. This chain uses TRBV2 with TRBJ1-2; perhaps TRBD1 as D (6 bases). Trimming took off 3 bases at V and 6 bases at J, with 11 bases between the two ends. The CDR3 contains 13 residues. Germline CDR1 SNHLY, CDR2 FYNNEI.

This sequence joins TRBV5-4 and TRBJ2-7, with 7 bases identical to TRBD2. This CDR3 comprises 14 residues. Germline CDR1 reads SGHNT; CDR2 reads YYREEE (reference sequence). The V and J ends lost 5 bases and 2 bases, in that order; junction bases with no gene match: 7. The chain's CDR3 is CASRASGAPYEQYF. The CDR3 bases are TGTGCCAGCAGAGCGAGCGGGGCCCCCTACGAGCAGTACTTC.

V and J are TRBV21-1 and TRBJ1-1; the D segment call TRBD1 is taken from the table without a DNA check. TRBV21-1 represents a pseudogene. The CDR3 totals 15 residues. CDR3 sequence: CASSKGGGSVHEAFF. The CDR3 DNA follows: TGTGCCAGCAGCAAAGGGGGCGGCAGCGTCCATGAAGCTTTCTTT.

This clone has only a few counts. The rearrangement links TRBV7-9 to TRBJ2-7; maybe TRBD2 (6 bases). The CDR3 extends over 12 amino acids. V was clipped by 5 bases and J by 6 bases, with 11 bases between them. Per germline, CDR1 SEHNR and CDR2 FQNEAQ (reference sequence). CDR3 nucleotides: TGTGCCAGCAGCCCGACTAGTACCGAGCAGTACTTC. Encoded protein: CASSPTSTEQYF.

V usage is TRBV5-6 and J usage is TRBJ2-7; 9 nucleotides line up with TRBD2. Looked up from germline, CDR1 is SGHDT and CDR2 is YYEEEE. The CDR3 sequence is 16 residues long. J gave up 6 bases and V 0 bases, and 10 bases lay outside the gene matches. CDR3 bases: TGTGCCAGCAGCTTGGTGCCCTTGGCGGGGGGGCTCGAGCAGTACTTC. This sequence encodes CASSLVPLAGGLEQYF.

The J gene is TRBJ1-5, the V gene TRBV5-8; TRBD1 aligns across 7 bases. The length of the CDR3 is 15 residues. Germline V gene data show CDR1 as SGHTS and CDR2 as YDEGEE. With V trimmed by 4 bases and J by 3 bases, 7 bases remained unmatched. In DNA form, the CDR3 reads TGTGCCAGCAGCCCTATACAGGGGAACAATCAGCCCCAGCATTTT. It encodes CASSPIQGNNQPQHF.

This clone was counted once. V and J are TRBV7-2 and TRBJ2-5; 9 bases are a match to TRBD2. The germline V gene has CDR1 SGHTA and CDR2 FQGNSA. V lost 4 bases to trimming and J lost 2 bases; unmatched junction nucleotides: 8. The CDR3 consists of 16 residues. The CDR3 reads CASSSLQRGDQETQYF. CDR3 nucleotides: TGTGCCAGCAGCTCCCTACAGCGGGGGGATCAAGAGACCCAGTACTTC. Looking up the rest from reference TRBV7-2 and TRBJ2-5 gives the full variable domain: GAGVSQSPSNKVTEKGKDVELRCDPISGHTALYWYRQSLGQGLEFLIYFQGNSAPDKSGLPSDRFSAERTGGSVSTLTIQRTQQEDSAVYLCASSSLQRGDQETQYFGPGTRLLVL.

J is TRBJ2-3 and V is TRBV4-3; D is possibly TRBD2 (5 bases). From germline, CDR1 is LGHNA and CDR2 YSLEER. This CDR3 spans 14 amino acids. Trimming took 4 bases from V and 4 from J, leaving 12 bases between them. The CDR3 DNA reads TGCGCCAGCAGCCTCCGGGAAGCTGCAGATACGCAGTATTTT. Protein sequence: CASSLREAADTQYF.

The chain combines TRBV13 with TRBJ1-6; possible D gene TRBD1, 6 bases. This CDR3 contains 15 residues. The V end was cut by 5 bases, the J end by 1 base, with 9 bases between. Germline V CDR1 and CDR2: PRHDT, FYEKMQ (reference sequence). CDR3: CASSPQGSYNSPLHF. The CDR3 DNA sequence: TGTGCCAGCAGCCCACAGGGATCCTATAATTCACCCCTCCACTTT.

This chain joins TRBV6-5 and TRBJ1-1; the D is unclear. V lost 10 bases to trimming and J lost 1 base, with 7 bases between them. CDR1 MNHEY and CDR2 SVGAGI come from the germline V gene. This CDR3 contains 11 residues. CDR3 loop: CATRSNTEAFF. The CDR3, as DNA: TGTGCCACACGATCGAACACTGAAGCTTTCTTT.

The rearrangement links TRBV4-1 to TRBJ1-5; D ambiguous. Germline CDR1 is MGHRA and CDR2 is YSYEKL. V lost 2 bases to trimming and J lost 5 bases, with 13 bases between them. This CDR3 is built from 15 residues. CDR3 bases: TGCGCCAGCAGCCAAAGAGGCGGTCAACATCAGCCCCAGCATTTT. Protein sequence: CASSQRGGQHQPQHF.

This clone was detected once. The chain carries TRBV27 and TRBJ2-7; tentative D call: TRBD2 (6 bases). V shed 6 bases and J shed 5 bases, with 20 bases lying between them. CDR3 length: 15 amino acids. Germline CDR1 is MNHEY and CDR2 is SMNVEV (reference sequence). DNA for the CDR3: TGTGCCAGCAGCTGGGGGGTGGGTACCGTAGACGAGCAGTACTTC. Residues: CASSWGVGTVDEQYF.

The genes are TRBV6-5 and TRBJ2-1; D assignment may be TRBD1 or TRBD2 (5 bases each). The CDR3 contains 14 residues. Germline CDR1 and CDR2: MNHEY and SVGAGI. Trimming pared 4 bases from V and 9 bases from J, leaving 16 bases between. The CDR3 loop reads CASSFGTLQGEQFF. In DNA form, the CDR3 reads TGTGCCAGCAGTTTCGGGACCCTCCAGGGTGAGCAGTTCTTC.

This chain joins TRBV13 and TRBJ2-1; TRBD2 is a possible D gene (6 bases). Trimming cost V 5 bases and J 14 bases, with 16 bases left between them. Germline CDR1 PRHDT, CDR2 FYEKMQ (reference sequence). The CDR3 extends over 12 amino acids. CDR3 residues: CASSPLAPVKFF. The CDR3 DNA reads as TGTGCCAGCAGCCCCCTAGCGCCCGTCAAGTTCTTC.

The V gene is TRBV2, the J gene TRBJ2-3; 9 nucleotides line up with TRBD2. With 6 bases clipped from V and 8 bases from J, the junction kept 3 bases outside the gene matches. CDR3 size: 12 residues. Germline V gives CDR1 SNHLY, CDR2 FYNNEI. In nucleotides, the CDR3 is TGTGCCAGCAGGGGACTAGCTGTTACGCAGTATTTT. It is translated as CASRGLAVTQYF.